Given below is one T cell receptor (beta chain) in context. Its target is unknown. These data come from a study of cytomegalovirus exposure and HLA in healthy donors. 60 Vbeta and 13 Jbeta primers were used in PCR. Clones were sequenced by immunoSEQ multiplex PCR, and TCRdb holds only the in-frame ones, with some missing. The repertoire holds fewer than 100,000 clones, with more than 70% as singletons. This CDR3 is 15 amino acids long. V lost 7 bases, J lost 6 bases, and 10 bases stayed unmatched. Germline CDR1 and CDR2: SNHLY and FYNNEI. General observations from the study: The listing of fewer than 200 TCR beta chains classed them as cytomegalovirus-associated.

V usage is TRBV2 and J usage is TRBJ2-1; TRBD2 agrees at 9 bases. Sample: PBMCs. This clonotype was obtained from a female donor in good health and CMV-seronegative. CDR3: CASTEAAGGGNEQFF. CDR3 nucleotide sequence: TGTGCCAGCACCGAGGCAGCGGGAGGAGGCAATGAGCAGTTCTTC.